This is a list of T cell receptor beta chains from one sample in a study of post-analysis software for immune sequencing data. TCRdb recomputed calls from the PCR reads with MiXCR, one row per CDR3 protein. This sample has about 380,000 distinct CDR3 sequences; around a third occur once, and the top ten carry around 15%. Sequencing was performed on blood. Every receptor here comes from a girl aged 5 to 17 with multiple sclerosis. CDR3s include the opening cysteine and the closing phenylalanine or tryptophan. A D gene is named only where the DNA matches it firmly. Clone sizes are given selectively: once, few, many, or a class where the clone is expanded.

TRBV7-9,few,TRBJ1-1,NA,TGTGCCAGCAGCTTAGTCCACGTTGAAGCTTTCTTT,CASSLVHVEAFF
TRBV14,NA,TRBJ2-7,TRBD1,TGTGCCAGCAGCCAAAGGGGACAGGTCCCCTACGAGCAGTACTTC,CASSQRGQVPYEQYF
TRBV3-1,NA,TRBJ1-5,NA,TGTGCCAGCAGCCCGAGATCCAGTAGTCAGCCCCAGCATTTT,CASSPRSSSQPQHF
TRBV28,NA,TRBJ2-5,NA,TGTGCCAGCGGCTCGGAGGCCTGGCAGTACTTC,CASGSEAWQYF
TRBV2,NA,TRBJ2-7,TRBD1,TGTGCCAGCAGGCCCGGCCTACTCCTCGGGACAGAATCCTACGAGCAGTACTTC,CASRPGLLLGTESYEQYF
TRBV5-1,NA,TRBJ2-5,NA,TGCGCCACCTCACAGGGCAACCAAGAGACCCAGTACTTC,CATSQGNQETQYF
TRBV14,NA,TRBJ1-1,NA,TGTGCCAGCAGCCACCGGGAGTCCGCTGAAGCTTTCTTT,CASSHRESAEAFF
TRBV11-2,few,TRBJ2-4,NA,TGTGCCAGCAGCTTAGGGTGGGGGGGGGCCGAAAACATTCAGTACTTC,CASSLGWGGAENIQYF
TRBV19,NA,TRBJ2-7,TRBD1,TGTGCCAGTAGTGCTTACTCAGGGGGCTACGAGCAGTACTTC,CASSAYSGGYEQYF
TRBV29-1,NA,TRBJ2-5,NA,TGCAGCGTTAGGAAGGAAGGACGCAGCAAAGAGACCCAGTACTTC,CSVRKEGRSKETQYF
TRBV5-1,NA,TRBJ2-3,TRBD2,TGCGCCAGCAGCTCATGGAGACAGCGGGGTCCTAGCACAGATACGCAGTATTTT,CASSSWRQRGPSTDTQYF
TRBV5-1,NA,TRBJ2-6,NA,TGCGCCAGCAGCTTGGGTAACCCTGGGGCCAACGTCCTGACTTTC,CASSLGNPGANVLTF
TRBV5-1,NA,TRBJ2-3,NA,TGCACCAGCAGCTTGGGGGAGGACAGCCCTTCCCACACAGATACGCAGTATTTT,CTSSLGEDSPSHTDTQYF
TRBV6-5,NA,TRBJ2-6,NA,TGTGACAGCAGTTACTCGTGGTTCTCTGGGGCCAACGTCCTGACTTTC,CDSSYSWFSGANVLTF
TRBV6-5,NA,TRBJ2-7,NA,TGTGCCAGCAGCTACGGCGGGGTGAACGAGCAGTACTTC,CASSYGGVNEQYF
TRBV7-8,NA,TRBJ1-1,NA,TGTGCCAGCAGCTTAAGGGAAATGAACACTGAAGCTTTCTTT,CASSLREMNTEAFF
TRBV27,NA,TRBJ2-3,TRBD1,TGTGCCAGCAGTTATACGACAGGGGATACGCAGTATTTT,CASSYTTGDTQYF
TRBV20-1,NA,TRBJ2-7,NA,TGCAGTGCTAGAGATCTAGGACCTAACTACGAGCAGTACTTC,CSARDLGPNYEQYF
TRBV7-3,NA,TRBJ2-5,TRBD1,TGTGCCAGCAGCTTAACGTTCCCGGGACAGGGCTTCGGGCAGACCCAGTACTTC,CASSLTFPGQGFGQTQYF
TRBV12-3/TRBV12-4,NA,TRBJ2-5,TRBD1,TGTGCCAGCAGCCGGGGACAGTTGGAGACCCAGTACTTC,CASSRGQLETQYF
TRBV28,NA,TRBJ1-2,TRBD1,TGTGCCAGCAGTCCCCGGACAGGGCATAACTATGGCTACACCTTC,CASSPRTGHNYGYTF
TRBV15,NA,TRBJ2-7,NA,TGTGCCACCAGCGACGGGCACTCCTACGAGCAGTACTTC,CATSDGHSYEQYF
TRBV15,few,TRBJ1-5,TRBD1,TGTGCCACCAGCAGAGAGGGGACAGGGGTGAGAAGTCAGCCCCAGCATTTT,CATSREGTGVRSQPQHF
TRBV4-2,few,TRBJ2-1,NA,TGTGCCAGCAGCCAAGACCGGCTAGGCAATGAGCAGTTCTTC,CASSQDRLGNEQFF
TRBV20-1,NA,TRBJ2-3,TRBD2,TGCAGTGCGACAGGGACTAGCGGATTCCGCACAGATACGCAGTATTTT,CSATGTSGFRTDTQYF
TRBV27,NA,TRBJ2-7,TRBD1,TGTGCCAGCAGTTTAGCTGGACAGGGAATAGGTTACGAGCAGTACTTC,CASSLAGQGIGYEQYF
TRBV10-3,many,TRBJ1-2,NA,TGTGCCATCAGCACAAAACGGGACACCCATGGCTACACCTTC,CAISTKRDTHGYTF
TRBV6-2/TRBV6-3,NA,TRBJ2-1,TRBD2,TGTGCCAGCAGTTACTTTGGGACTAGCGAATTTGGGAATGAGCAGTTCTTC,CASSYFGTSEFGNEQFF
TRBV24-1,NA,TRBJ2-1,NA,TGTGCCACCAGTGATCCACGTAGGGGGCAGTTCTTC,CATSDPRRGQFF
TRBV12-3/TRBV12-4,NA,TRBJ1-2,NA,TGTGCCAGCAGTTGGCGGGACATGGGGTATGGCTACACCTTC,CASSWRDMGYGYTF
TRBV5-6,few,TRBJ1-2,NA,TGTGCCAGCAGCTTGGTAATCGGGACGGACTATGGCTACACCTTC,CASSLVIGTDYGYTF
TRBV20-1,NA,TRBJ2-7,NA,TGCAGTGCTCAAAGGGTGTACGAGCAGTACTTC,CSAQRVYEQYF
TRBV20-1,NA,TRBJ1-1,NA,TGCAGTGCTAGAGATCTAAGAATCGGGGTAACTGAAGCTTTCTTT,CSARDLRIGVTEAFF